Below are 30 T cell receptor beta chains sequenced from a single sample in a study of neurological immune-mediated disorders (dated 2019 in TCRdb). The time point tag for this specimen amounts to: technical triplicate 3. Library creation used 5' RACE. TCRdb names Illumina HiSeq 2500 as the instrument used. The raw public data were reprocessed by TCRdb itself: fastp quality trimming at Q25, MiXCR clonotype calling, in-frame beta chains only. A single entry per CDR3 protein holds the most common genes and DNA from its merged rows. This sample comprises 25,000 to 35,000 distinct CDR3 sequences, about a sixth of them detected only once. Around 5% of the sample is taken by the ten largest. The sequenced material came from CD4+ T cells from blood. These receptors all stem from a female donor with HTLV-1-associated myelopathy (HAM/TSP).

This clonotype has ten or more counts. V and J are TRBV7-8 and TRBJ1-1; unclear D gene. Trimming cost V 2 bases and J 4 bases, with 8 bases left between them. CDR3 size: 13 residues. From germline, CDR1 is SGHVS and CDR2 FQNEAQ. CDR3 protein: CASSLSSVTEAFF. In nucleotides, the CDR3 is TGTGCCAGCAGCTTATCGTCGGTCACTGAAGCTTTCTTT.

This clonotype has ten or more counts. The rearrangement joins TRBV29-1 to TRBJ1-2; no clear D gene. V lost 7 bases to trimming and J lost 6 bases, with 15 bases between them. CDR1 is SQVTM, CDR2 ANQGSEA, per germline. The CDR3 sequence is 12 residues long. CDR3 DNA sequence: TGCAGCGGCCTGGGCCAGGACCATGGCTACACCTTC. This codes for CSGLGQDHGYTF.

This clonotype has a count of ten or more. The chain has TRBV9 and TRBJ2-3; D is unclear. The V and J ends lost 1 base and 3 bases respectively, with 6 bases between them. Germline V CDR1 and CDR2: SGDLS, YYNGEE. The CDR3 runs 13 residues. In DNA, the CDR3 is TGTGCCAGCAGCGTAACGAGGACAGATACGCAGTATTTT. Residues: CASSVTRTDTQYF.

This clonotype was observed at least ten times. The genes are TRBV7-8 and TRBJ2-1, with 9 bases aligning to TRBD2. There are 16 residues in the CDR3. The germline gives CDR1 SGHVS, CDR2 FQNEAQ. J was trimmed by 3 bases and V by 1 base; bases with no gene match: 4. The CDR3: CASSLVTSGRYNEQFF. CDR3 DNA: TGTGCCAGCAGCTTAGTCACTAGCGGGCGCTACAATGAGCAGTTCTTC.

This clonotype was observed many times. The chain recombines TRBV3-1 with TRBJ2-1; possibly TRBD2 for D (5 bases). The CDR3 spans 13 residues. Trimming took 1 base from V and 6 from J, leaving 7 bases between them. Germline CDR1 reads LGHDT; CDR2 reads YNNKEL (reference sequence). This CDR3 is CASSQGRGNEQFF. The CDR3 DNA reads TGTGCCAGCAGCCAAGGACGGGGCAATGAGCAGTTCTTC.

This clonotype appeared many times. The J gene is TRBJ2-2, the V gene TRBV20-1; unclear D gene. The CDR3 extends over 15 amino acids. V was cut by 0 bases and J by 0 bases, with 8 bases left in between. Germline loops: CDR1 DFQATT, CDR2 SNEGSKA (reference sequence). The CDR3 DNA sequence: TGCAGTGCTAGAGATCCCAACGCGAACACCGGGGAGCTGTTTTTT. It encodes CSARDPNANTGELFF.

This clonotype was counted many times. This rearrangement joins TRBV6-1 to TRBJ2-5; 8 bases agree with TRBD1. Germline trimming cut 5 bases from V and 1 base from J; bases unmatched to any gene: 3. Germline lookup yields CDR1 MNHNS and CDR2 SASEGT. The CDR3 runs to 14 residues. CDR3 loop: CASSRDRGQETQYF. As DNA, the CDR3 is TGTGCCAGCAGTAGAGACAGGGGCCAAGAGACCCAGTACTTC.

This clonotype was recorded many times. V usage is TRBV12-5 and J usage is TRBJ1-2; no clear D gene. The CDR3 covers 13 residues. The germline V gene has CDR1 LGHNT and CDR2 FRNRAP. DNA for the CDR3: TGTGTCGTCGGTGTTTTAGCGCCCTATGGCTACACCTTC. It is translated as CVVGVLAPYGYTF.

The table lists this clonotype with many counts. The chain uses TRBV11-2 and TRBJ2-5; 9 bases fit TRBD2. The J segment lost 2 bases and the V segment lost 3 bases, leaving 4 bases of the junction unmatched. Germline CDR1 and CDR2: SGHAT and FQNNGV. CDR3 length equals 15 residues. In DNA form, the CDR3 reads TGTGCCAGCAGCTTTAGCGGGGGAGGACAAGAGACCCAGTACTTC. Translating gives CASSFSGGGQETQYF.

This clonotype has at least ten counts. V gene TRBV5-1 combines with J gene TRBJ1-4, with D possibly being TRBD1 (6 bases). The CDR3 is made up of 15 amino acids. V was cut by 4 bases and J by 4 bases, with 14 bases left in between. Germline V gives CDR1 SGHRS, CDR2 YFSETQ. CDR3 residues: CASSPQDRSNEKLFF. The CDR3 DNA reads as TGCGCCAGCAGCCCCCAAGACAGGAGTAATGAAAAACTGTTTTTT.

At least ten counts were recorded for this clonotype. This chain joins TRBV20-1 and TRBJ2-5, with D perhaps given as TRBD1 or TRBD2 (6 bases each). CDR1 and CDR2 (germline): DFQATT, SNEGSKA (reference sequence). CDR3 size: 12 residues. V lost 1 base and J 5 bases, leaving 8 bases between the germline ends. The CDR3 loop reads CSARGGAETQYF. Written as DNA, the CDR3 is TGCAGTGCTAGAGGGGGGGCGGAGACCCAGTACTTC.

In this sample, this clonotype turned up many times. This chain joins TRBV20-1 and TRBJ2-1; 9 bases are shared with TRBD2. V lost 0 bases, J lost 7 bases, and 7 bases stayed unmatched. This CDR3 spans 15 amino acids. The V gene's germline CDR1 is DFQATT and CDR2 SNEGSKA (reference sequence). Here the CDR3 reads CSARDVSGRRNEQFF. As DNA, the CDR3 is TGCAGTGCTAGAGATGTTAGCGGGAGACGGAATGAGCAGTTCTTC.

This clonotype has ten or more counts. This chain links TRBV15 with TRBJ1-2, with D perhaps matching TRBD1 (5 bases). The germline V gene encodes CDR1 LNHNV and CDR2 YYDKDF (reference sequence). The V gene lost 0 bases and the J gene lost 6 bases, with 8 bases spanning the gap. The CDR3 loop spans 13 amino acids. For the CDR3, the DNA is TGTGCCACCAGCAGAGATTCAGGGAATGGCTACACCTTC. The encoded protein is CATSRDSGNGYTF.

In its sample, this clonotype was seen many times. The chain carries TRBV12-3 or TRBV12-4 and TRBJ1-2; D possibly corresponds to TRBD1 (6 bases). CDR3 length equals 13 residues. V lost 5 bases to trimming and J lost 4 bases, with 11 bases between them. As DNA, the CDR3 is TGTGCCAGCAGTCTCGACAGGCGCTATGGCTACACCTTC. It codes for CASSLDRRYGYTF.

The CDR3: CAISTIGLNTEAFF. The CDR3 DNA is TGTGCCATCAGTACTATAGGCTTGAACACTGAAGCTTTCTTT. The J gene is TRBJ1-1, the V gene TRBV10-3; D not resolved. Trimming stripped 5 bases from V and 0 bases from J, with 10 bases between. The CDR3 runs to 14 residues. The germline CDR1 and CDR2 sequences are ENHRY and SYGVKD.

This clonotype was observed at least ten times. V gene TRBV11-2 combines with J gene TRBJ2-1; D remains unclear. Germline CDR1 is SGHAT and CDR2 is FQNNGV. V lost 0 bases to trimming and J lost 9 bases, with 6 bases between them. This CDR3 is 12 amino acids long. This chain's CDR3 is CASSLERTEQFF. The CDR3 DNA reads TGTGCCAGCAGCTTAGAAAGGACTGAGCAGTTCTTC.

This chain joins TRBV5-1 and TRBJ2-2, with a tentative D call TRBD2 (6 bases). Trimming removed 3 bases from V and 7 bases from J, with 19 bases in between. The CDR3 spans 16 residues. The V gene's germline CDR1 is SGHRS and CDR2 YFSETQ. The CDR3 DNA sequence: TGCGCCAGCAGCTCAACTAGCAGGGTATTGGGCGGGGAGCTGTTTTTT. Translated: CASSSTSRVLGGELFF.

Many counts were recorded for this clonotype. At one of its ends the junction is not consistent with the germline gene, which may arise from a read error. J is TRBJ1-2 and V is TRBV6-5, with D tentatively TRBD1 (5 bases). CDR1 is MNHEY and CDR2 is SVGAGI in the germline V gene. This CDR3 is built from 13 residues. CDR3 bases: TGTGCCAGCAGTTACTCTCCCGGCAGGGAAAACTCTTTC. Its protein product is CASSYSPGRENSF.

In this sample, this clonotype turned up many times. The J gene is TRBJ1-4, the V gene TRBV5-1; D ambiguous. There are 16 residues in the CDR3. Trimming cost V 0 bases and J 8 bases, with 17 bases left between them. Germline lookup yields CDR1 SGHRS and CDR2 YFSETQ. This CDR3 is CASSLAVGTAGEKLFF. The CDR3 coding sequence is TGCGCCAGCAGCTTGGCCGTTGGCACAGCGGGCGAAAAACTGTTTTTT.

This clonotype appeared many times. The V call is TRBV10-3, the J call TRBJ2-7; D is ambiguous. The germline V gene has CDR1 ENHRY and CDR2 SYGVKD. The CDR3 totals 14 residues. V was shortened by 6 bases and J by 0 bases, with 12 bases between the two germline ends. The CDR3 loop is CAIRASSSSYEQYF. CDR3 sequence (DNA): TGTGCCATCAGAGCTTCCTCTAGCTCCTACGAGCAGTACTTC.

This clonotype was picked up many times. This sequence joins TRBV7-2 and TRBJ1-6, with 9 bases identical to TRBD1. Germline lookup yields CDR1 SGHTA and CDR2 FQGNSA. The CDR3 is 20 residues long. The trim removed 5 bases at V and 0 bases at J, leaving 14 bases unmatched. Here the CDR3 DNA reads TGTGCCAGCAGCCGACGGGTACGGGGACAGGGAAGCTCCTATAATTCACCCCTCCACTTT. Translating it yields CASSRRVRGQGSSYNSPLHF.

This clonotype occurred many times. The rearrangement uses TRBV6-1 and TRBJ2-7; 7 bases align to TRBD1. CDR1 is MNHNS and CDR2 is SASEGT in the germline V gene. The trim removed 7 bases at V and 1 base at J, leaving 10 bases unmatched. This CDR3 has 15 residues. The CDR3 is CASIDPGQKSYEQYF. The CDR3 DNA follows: TGTGCCAGCATCGACCCGGGACAGAAGTCCTACGAGCAGTACTTC.

This clonotype was seen at least ten times. V is TRBV9 and J is TRBJ2-6, with 8 bases identical to TRBD1. From germline, CDR1 is SGDLS and CDR2 YYNGEE. The ends lost 4 bases at V and 0 bases at J; junction bases unmatched: 6. This CDR3 has 17 amino acids. The DNA of the CDR3 is TGTGCCAGCAGCCCGCGGACAGGGCTCTCTGGGGCCAACGTCCTGACTTTC. Protein product: CASSPRTGLSGANVLTF.

This clonotype was detected ten times or more. This chain uses TRBV20-1 with TRBJ1-5, with D unresolved. This CDR3 has 15 residues. Looked up from germline, CDR1 is DFQATT and CDR2 is SNEGSKA (reference sequence). Trimming left V 3 bases short and J 4 bases short, with 16 bases between. DNA for the CDR3: TGCAGTGCTAGCTACGATGGCCGGTCAAATCAGCCCCAGCATTTT. This encodes CSASYDGRSNQPQHF.

This clonotype occurred many times. The chain carries TRBV5-1 and TRBJ1-2, with 9 bases fitting TRBD1. The CDR3 is 13 amino acids. V dropped 5 bases and J dropped 6; count of bases not matched to a gene: 5. CDR1 is SGHRS and CDR2 is YFSETQ in the germline V gene. Here the CDR3 DNA reads TGCGCCAGCAGGGACAGGGGACGAGATGGCTACACCTTC. It encodes CASRDRGRDGYTF.

This clonotype qualifies as large. The V and J genes are TRBV29-1 and TRBJ2-1; 11 nucleotides line up with TRBD1. V trimming: 6 bases; J trimming: 10 bases; junction bases outside the gene matches: 5. The CDR3 runs 12 residues. Per the germline V gene, CDR1 is SQVTM and CDR2 is ANQGSEA. For the CDR3, the DNA is TGCAGCGTCTGGACAGGGGGCGGGGAGCAGTTCTTC. Its protein is CSVWTGGGEQFF.

This clonotype was recorded at least ten times. This rearrangement joins TRBV6-5 to TRBJ2-6, with D uncertain. Germline values: CDR1 MNHEY, CDR2 SVGAGI. The V end lost 0 bases, the J end lost 0 bases, and 3 bases lay between the germline ends. CDR3 length: 15 residues. The CDR3 region has the DNA TGTGCCAGCAGTTACTCTCCCTCTGGGGCCAACGTCCTGACTTTC. Protein product: CASSYSPSGANVLTF.

This clonotype appeared many times. The gene calls are TRBV20-1 and TRBJ1-5; D is ambiguous. The germline gives CDR1 DFQATT, CDR2 SNEGSKA (reference sequence). This CDR3 has 14 residues. Trimming removed 2 bases from V and 0 bases from J, with 8 bases in between. The CDR3 nucleotides are TGCAGTGCTAGATCGGGCAGTAGCAATCAGCCCCAGCATTTT. Translated, it gives CSARSGSSNQPQHF.

Many counts were recorded for this clonotype. The chain carries TRBV20-1 and TRBJ1-6; 7 nucleotides line up with TRBD1. There are 15 residues in the CDR3. Trimming cost V 0 bases and J 7 bases; bases outside gene matches: 6. Germline V gene sequence: CDR1 DFQATT, CDR2 SNEGSKA (reference sequence). This CDR3 is CSARDNRGGNSPLHF. CDR3 bases: TGCAGTGCTAGAGACAACAGGGGAGGGAATTCACCCCTCCACTTT.

The chain links TRBV6-6 to TRBJ1-1; D remains ambiguous. The CDR3 is made up of 12 amino acids. V lost 6 bases and J 8 bases, leaving 13 bases between the germline ends. Germline V gives CDR1 MNHNY, CDR2 SVGAGI (reference sequence). The CDR3 DNA sequence: TGTGCCAGCAGCTTCTGTGCTATGGAAGCTTTCTTT. This gives the protein CASSFCAMEAFF.